Listed below are T cell receptor beta chains from one sample, sequenced in a study of CD8 T cells in ankylosing spondylitis. MiXCR was run by TCRdb on the 5' RACE reads, yielding one entry per CDR3 protein. The table records about 64,000 distinct CDR3 sequences, approximately 5.7% of them present only once. The source material was synovial fluid, either unsorted or a sorted T cell fraction (not recorded which). These receptor sequences come from a male donor with ankylosing spondylitis. Both conserved end residues are part of each CDR3. The D gene is left open where the match is weak. Size values are once, few and many counts, or a class for expanded clones, and some rows have none.

- | few | TRBJ2-2 | TRBV21-1 | CASSDIRGANTGELFF | TGTGCCAGCAGCGACATCAGGGGTGCGAACACCGGGGAGCTGTTTTTT
- | - | TRBJ2-5 | TRBV6-6 | CASTGTQQETQYF | TGTGCCAGCACCGGGACACAACAAGAGACCCAGTACTTC
- | few | TRBJ1-2 | TRBV5-6 | CASSLGRRDGYTF | TGTGCCAGCAGCTTGGGACGTCGGGACGGCTACACCTTC
- | many | TRBJ2-5 | TRBV20-1 | CSAREGLASRTQYF | TGCAGTGCTAGAGAGGGACTGGCAAGTCGGACCCAGTACTTC
- | - | TRBJ2-7 | TRBV20-1 | CSAPSPGVSYEQYF | TGCAGTGCCCCAAGCCCGGGGGTGTCCTACGAGCAGTACTTC
- | few | TRBJ1-2 | TRBV27 | CASSSIRVRGNYGYTF | TGTGCCAGCAGTTCCATCCGAGTGAGGGGAAACTATGGCTACACCTTC
TRBD1 | few | TRBJ1-5 | TRBV6-6 | CASRDRAEPQHF | TGTGCCAGCAGGGACAGGGCGGAGCCCCAGCATTTT
- | few | TRBJ2-2 | TRBV30 | CAWSRDGTYTGELFF | TGTGCCTGGAGCCGGGACGGGACGTACACCGGGGAGCTGTTTTTT
TRBD1 | many | TRBJ2-3 | TRBV5-1 | CASSYGTGRATDTQYF | TGCGCCAGCAGCTATGGGACAGGGAGGGCCACAGATACGCAGTATTTT
- | many | TRBJ2-7 | TRBV12-3/TRBV12-4 | CASRPGQRISEQYF | TGTGCCAGCAGGCCAGGACAGAGGATTTCCGAGCAGTACTTC
- | many | TRBJ1-1 | TRBV27 | CASSTLLSEAFF | TGTGCCAGCAGTACCCTCCTCAGTGAAGCTTTCTTT
- | many | TRBJ1-5 | TRBV6-2/TRBV6-3 | CASSYFDGGNQPQHF | TGTGCCAGCAGTTACTTCGACGGGGGTAATCAGCCCCAGCATTTT
TRBD2 | many | TRBJ2-2 | TRBV2 | CASSLTGGGWTGELFF | TGTGCCAGCAGTCTAACGGGCGGGGGGTGGACCGGGGAGCTGTTTTTT
- | many | TRBJ2-3 | TRBV11-1 | CASRSTRSHTDTQYF | TGTGCCAGCAGGTCGACACGGAGCCACACAGATACGCAGTATTTT